This T cell receptor beta chain was identified during a study of long-term antiretroviral therapy in people with HIV. All donors provided no fewer than one pre-ART and no fewer than two post-ART PBMC samples. Findings and limits, study-wide: Controls had broader CDR3 length ranges than HIV repertoires did. The clones with expansion before ART were dominant in the repertoire at all time points.

With survey level as its setting, the immunoSEQ assay was v3.0. Sequencing had a target that covered about 35,000-55,000 T-cell genomes per sample. Sequenced by immunoSEQ multiplex PCR; TCRdb stores in-frame clones only, minus some. Among about 36,000 clones, approximately 80% were seen once, and the ten largest hold 5.5% to 7.5%. Note on this clone: Its target is unknown.

CDR3 length: 15 amino acids. Deletions cut 1 base from V and 5 bases from J, with 14 bases between. Germline CDR1 SGHTA, CDR2 FQGNSA. The chain uses TRBV7-2 and TRBJ1-1; the D gene is possibly TRBD1 (5 bases). The origin of this receptor is a man between 18 and 29 years old with HIV. The input for sequencing was unsorted PBMCs, taken 0.6 years after starting antiretroviral therapy. The CDR3 is CASSLGGRRRTEAFF. CDR3 DNA sequence: TGTGCCAGCAGCTTAGGGGGCAGGAGGAGGACTGAAGCTTTCTTT. The entire variable domain, with the rest obtained from reference TRBV7-2 and TRBJ1-1, is as follows: GAGVSQSPSNKVTEKGKDVELRCDPISGHTALYWYRQSLGQGLEFLIYFQGNSAPDKSGLPSDRFSAERTGGSVSTLTIQRTQQEDSAVYLCASSLGGRRRTEAFFGQGTRLTVV.